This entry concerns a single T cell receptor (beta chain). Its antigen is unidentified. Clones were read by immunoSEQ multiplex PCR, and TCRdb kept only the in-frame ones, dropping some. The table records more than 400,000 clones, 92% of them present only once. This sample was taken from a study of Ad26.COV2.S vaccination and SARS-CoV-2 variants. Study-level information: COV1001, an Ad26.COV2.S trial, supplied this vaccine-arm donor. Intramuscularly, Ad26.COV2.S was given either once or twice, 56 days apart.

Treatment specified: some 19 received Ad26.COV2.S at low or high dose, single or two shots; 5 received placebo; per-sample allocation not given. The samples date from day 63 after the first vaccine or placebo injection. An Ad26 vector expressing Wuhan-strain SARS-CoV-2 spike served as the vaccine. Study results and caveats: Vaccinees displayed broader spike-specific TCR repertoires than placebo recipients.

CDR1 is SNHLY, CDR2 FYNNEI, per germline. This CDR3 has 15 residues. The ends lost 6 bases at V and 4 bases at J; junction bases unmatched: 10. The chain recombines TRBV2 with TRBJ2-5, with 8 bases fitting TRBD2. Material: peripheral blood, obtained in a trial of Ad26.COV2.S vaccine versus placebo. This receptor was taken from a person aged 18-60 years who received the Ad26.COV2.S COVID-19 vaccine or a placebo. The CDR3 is CASRTLRGGGETQYF. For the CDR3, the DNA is TGTGCCAGCAGGACCCTTCGGGGGGGAGGAGAGACCCAGTACTTC. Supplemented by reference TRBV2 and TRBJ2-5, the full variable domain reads EPEVTQTPSHQVTQMGQEVILRCVPISNHLYFYWYRQILGQKVEFLVSFYNNEISEKSEIFDDQFSVERPDGSNFTLKIRSTKLEDSAMYFCASRTLRGGGETQYFGPGTRLLVL.